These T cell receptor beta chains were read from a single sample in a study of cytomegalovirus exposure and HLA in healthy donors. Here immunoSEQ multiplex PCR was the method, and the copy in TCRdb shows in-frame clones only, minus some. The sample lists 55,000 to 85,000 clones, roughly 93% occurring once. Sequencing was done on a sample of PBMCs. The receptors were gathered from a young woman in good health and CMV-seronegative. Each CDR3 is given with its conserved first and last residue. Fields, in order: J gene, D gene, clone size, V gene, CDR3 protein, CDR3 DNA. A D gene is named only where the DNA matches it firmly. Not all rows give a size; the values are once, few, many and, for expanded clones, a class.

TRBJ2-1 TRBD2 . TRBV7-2 CASTKTGGDHYNEQFF TGTGCCAGCACCAAGACCGGGGGGGACCATTACAATGAGCAGTTCTTC
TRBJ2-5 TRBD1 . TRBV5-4 CASSRGQNGRETQYF TGTGCCAGCAGCAGGGGACAGAATGGGAGAGAGACCCAGTACTTC
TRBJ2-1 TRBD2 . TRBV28 CASRSTSGHYNEQFF TGTGCCAGCAGATCGACTAGCGGGCACTACAATGAGCAGTTCTTC
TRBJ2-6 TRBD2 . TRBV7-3 CASSPGGPRGSGANVLTF TGTGCCAGCAGCCCGGGGGGGCCTCGGGGCTCTGGGGCCAACGTCCTGACTTTC
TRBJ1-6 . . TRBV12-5 CASGGNNSPLHF TGTGCCTCTGGGGGGAACAATTCACCCCTCCACTTT
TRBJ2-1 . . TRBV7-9 CASSLVPAASYNEQFF TGTGCCAGCAGCTTAGTCCCCGCGGCATCCTACAATGAGCAGTTCTTC
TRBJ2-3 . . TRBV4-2 CASSQSGGTPADTQYF TGTGCCAGCAGCCAGTCGGGTGGGACACCTGCAGATACGCAGTATTTT
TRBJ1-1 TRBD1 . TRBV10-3 CAISESAGQGNTEAFF TGTGCCATCAGTGAGTCTGCTGGACAGGGCAACACTGAAGCTTTCTTT
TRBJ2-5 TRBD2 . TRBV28 CASSGGAGVVGETQYF TGTGCCAGCTCCGGGGGGGCAGGGGTCGTGGGGGAGACCCAGTACTTC
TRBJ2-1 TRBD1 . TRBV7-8 CASSLEGQVHNEQFF TGTGCCAGCAGCTTAGAGGGACAGGTCCACAATGAGCAGTTCTTC
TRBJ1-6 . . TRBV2 CASSDEFYNSPLHF TGTGCCAGCAGTGATGAGTTTTATAATTCACCCCTCCACTTT
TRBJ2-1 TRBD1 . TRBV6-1 CASNYRQGSYNEQFF TGTGCCAGCAATTATCGACAGGGTTCCTACAATGAGCAGTTCTTC
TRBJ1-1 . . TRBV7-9 CASSLQMNTEAFF TGTGCCAGCAGTTTGCAGATGAACACTGAAGCTTTCTTT
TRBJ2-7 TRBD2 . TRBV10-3 CAISEVASGLYEQYF TGTGCCATCAGTGAGGTAGCTAGCGGACTATACGAGCAGTACTTC
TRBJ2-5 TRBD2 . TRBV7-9 CASSLETSDQETQYF TGTGCCAGCAGCTTAGAGACTAGCGACCAAGAGACCCAGTACTTC
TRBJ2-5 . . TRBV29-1 CSVERGGVTQETQYF TGCAGCGTTGAACGTGGAGGGGTAACCCAAGAGACCCAGTACTTC
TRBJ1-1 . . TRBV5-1 CASSFEGNTEAFF TGCGCCAGCAGTTTCGAGGGGAACACTGAAGCTTTCTTT
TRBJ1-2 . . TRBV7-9 CASSLQGRGYGYTF TGTGCCAGCAGCTTACAGGGAAGGGGCTATGGCTACACCTTC
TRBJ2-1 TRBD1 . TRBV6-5 CASSSPTGQAYNEQFF TGTGCCAGCAGTTCCCCCACCGGACAGGCTTACAATGAGCAGTTCTTC
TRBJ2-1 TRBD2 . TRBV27 CASSLGSGGAGEQFF TGTGCCAGCAGTTTAGGTAGCGGGGGGGCCGGTGAGCAGTTCTTC
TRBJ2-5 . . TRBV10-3 CAIRSDRRETQYF TGTGCCATCAGAAGCGACAGGAGAGAGACCCAGTACTTC
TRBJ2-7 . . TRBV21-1 CATPEVHEQYF TGTGCCACCCCCGAGGTCCACGAGCAGTACTTC
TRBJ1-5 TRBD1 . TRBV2 CASGQGDDQPQHF TGTGCCAGCGGACAGGGGGACGATCAGCCCCAGCATTTT
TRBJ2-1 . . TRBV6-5 CASSYTGYNEQFF TGTGCCAGCAGTTACACAGGCTACAATGAGCAGTTCTTC
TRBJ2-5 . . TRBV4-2 CASSQEGVGETQYF TGTGCCAGCAGCCAAGAAGGGGTGGGCGAGACCCAGTACTTC
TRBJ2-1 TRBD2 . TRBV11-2 CASSLETSVPYNEQFF TGTGCCAGCAGCTTAGAGACTAGCGTACCCTACAATGAGCAGTTCTTC
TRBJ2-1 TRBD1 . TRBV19 CASSPRTGGYNEQFF TGTGCCAGTAGTCCCCGGACAGGGGGCTACAATGAGCAGTTCTTC
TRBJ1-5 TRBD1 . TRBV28 CASSPHAGTGGTAQHF TGTGCCAGCAGTCCCCATGCGGGGACAGGGGGAACGGCCCAGCATTTT
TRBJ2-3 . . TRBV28 CASSDRDTQYF TGTGCCAGCAGTGACAGAGATACGCAGTATTTT
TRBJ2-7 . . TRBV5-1 CASSFQTGSYEQYF TGCGCCAGCAGCTTTCAGACAGGATCCTACGAGCAGTACTTC
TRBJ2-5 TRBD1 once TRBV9 CASSGQGRGQETQYF TGTGCCAGCAGCGGACAGGGAAGGGGTCAAGAGACCCAGTACTTC
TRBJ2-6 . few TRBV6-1 CASSEDSSGANVLTF TGTGCCAGCAGTGAAGACAGCTCTGGGGCCAACGTCCTGACTTTC
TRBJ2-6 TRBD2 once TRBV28 CASRRGASGANVLTF TGTGCCAGCAGGCGGGGGGCATCTGGGGCCAACGTCCTGACTTTC
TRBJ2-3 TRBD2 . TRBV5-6 CASSFGLAEITDTQYF TGTGCCAGCAGCTTTGGACTAGCAGAGATCACAGATACGCAGTATTTT
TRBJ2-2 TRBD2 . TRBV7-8 CASSRGTSGNTGELFF TGTGCCAGCAGTCGAGGGACTAGCGGGAACACCGGGGAGCTGTTTTTT
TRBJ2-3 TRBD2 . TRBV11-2 CASSSGLASTDTQYF TGTGCCAGCAGCTCGGGACTAGCGAGTACAGATACGCAGTATTTT
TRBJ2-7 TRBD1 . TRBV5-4 CASSFGTGGSEQYF TGTGCCAGCAGCTTCGGGACAGGGGGGAGTGAGCAGTACTTC
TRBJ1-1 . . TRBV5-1 CASSLSGGGTEAFF TGCGCCAGCAGCTTGTCGGGGGGGGGCACTGAAGCTTTCTTT
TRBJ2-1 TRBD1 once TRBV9 CASSGGGTGVDNEQFF TGTGCCAGCAGCGGGGGGGGGACAGGGGTGGACAATGAGCAGTTCTTC
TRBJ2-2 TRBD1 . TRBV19 CASGDRAHTGELFF TGTGCCAGTGGCGACAGGGCCCACACCGGGGAGCTGTTTTTT
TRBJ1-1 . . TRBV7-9 CASSLISTEAFF TGTGCCAGCAGCTTAATATCCACTGAAGCTTTCTTT
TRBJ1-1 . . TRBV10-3 CAIRSRESDEAFF TGTGCCATCCGGAGCAGGGAATCAGATGAAGCTTTCTTT
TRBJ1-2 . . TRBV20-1 CQGENYGYTF TGCCAAGGGGAAAACTATGGCTACACCTTC
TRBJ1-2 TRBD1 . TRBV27 CASSPDRTGAINYGYTF TGTGCCAGCAGTCCCGACCGTACAGGGGCAATTAACTATGGCTACACCTTC
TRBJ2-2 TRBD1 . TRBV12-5 CASGLGPGQINTGELFF TGTGCTAGTGGTTTGGGACCGGGACAGATAAACACCGGGGAGCTGTTTTTT
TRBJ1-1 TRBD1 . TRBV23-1 CASRPYGQGLTEAFF TGCGCCAGCAGGCCCTACGGACAGGGCCTCACTGAAGCTTTCTTT
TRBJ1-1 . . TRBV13 CAAGAGSTEAFF TGTGCCGCGGGGGCAGGGAGCACTGAAGCTTTCTTT